Below, 28 T cell receptor beta chains from the same sample are listed, as sequenced in a study of blood T cell repertoires in COVID-19. Only in-frame clones appear in the TCRdb table, and some are missing; sequencing was by immunoSEQ multiplex PCR. The table records 150,000 to 200,000 clones, roughly 77% of them present only once. Sequences were obtained from PBMCs or T cells enriched from blood (not recorded which). Receptors were obtained from a woman in her 50s with acute COVID-19.

The V and J genes are TRBV19 and TRBJ2-5; TRBD1 aligns across 9 bases. Germline CDR1 reads LNHDA; CDR2 reads SQIVND (reference sequence). The CDR3 covers 15 residues. Trimming cost V 1 base and J 5 bases; bases outside gene matches: 5. For the CDR3, the DNA is TGTGCCAGTAGTATAGTCGGGACAGGGTCGGAGACCCAGTACTTC. Its protein is CASSIVGTGSETQYF.

The rearrangement uses TRBV28 and TRBJ2-7, with a tentative D call TRBD1 (6 bases). The CDR3 is made up of 13 amino acids. The germline V gene encodes CDR1 MDHEN and CDR2 SYDVKM. V was pared by 5 bases and J by 4 bases, with 12 bases between. CDR3 coding DNA: TGTGCCAGCAGTCTACGGGACAAATACGAGCAGTACGTC. Its protein product is CASSLRDKYEQYV.

This clone occurred a few times. V usage is TRBV4-1 and J usage is TRBJ1-4; D not certain. Trimming removed 1 base at V and 6 bases at J, with 9 bases between. This CDR3 contains 14 residues. Germline CDR1 reads MGHRA; CDR2 reads YSYEKL. CDR3 sequence reads: CASSQGPPYEKLFF. The CDR3 region has the DNA TGCGCCAGCAGCCAAGGGCCTCCTTATGAAAAACTGTTTTTT.

By sample share, this clone is medium-sized. The chain carries TRBV2 and TRBJ1-2; D call uncertain. The CDR3 contains 16 residues. V shed 2 bases and J shed 2 bases, with 15 bases lying between them. Looked up from germline, CDR1 is SNHLY and CDR2 is FYNNEI. The CDR3, as DNA: TGTGCCAGCAGTGAACCCCCTGGGAGTCTAAACTATGGCTACACCTTC. Amino acid sequence: CASSEPPGSLNYGYTF.

The chain carries TRBV6-4 and TRBJ1-4; a weak D match, TRBD1 (5 bases). Per the germline V gene, CDR1 is MRHNA and CDR2 is SNTAGT. Trimming took off 5 bases at V and 4 bases at J, with 11 bases between the two ends. The CDR3 has 14 residues. The CDR3 sequence: CASSSGTRNEKLFF. The CDR3 bases are TGTGCCAGCAGTTCGGGGACTCGTAATGAAAAACTGTTTTTT.

The chain uses TRBV6-1 and TRBJ1-4; 11 bases line up with TRBD1. Trimming at V came to 4 bases and at J to 0 bases, leaving 7 bases not matched to a gene. The germline V gene encodes CDR1 MNHNS and CDR2 SASEGT. The CDR3 runs 18 residues. The chain's CDR3 is CASSGNRDRGATNEKLFF. The CDR3 coding sequence is TGTGCCAGCAGTGGAAACCGGGACAGGGGGGCAACTAATGAAAAACTGTTTTTT.

The V gene is TRBV9, the J gene TRBJ2-1; TRBD1 is a possible D gene (6 bases). Germline lookup yields CDR1 SGDLS and CDR2 YYNGEE. The CDR3 sequence is 15 residues long. With 8 bases removed from V and 0 bases from J, the gap between germline ends came to 15 bases. CDR3: CASQRLDSSYNEQFF. Written as DNA, the CDR3 is TGTGCCAGTCAAAGGTTGGACAGCTCCTACAATGAGCAGTTCTTC. The whole variable domain, filled in from reference TRBV9 and TRBJ2-1, reads DSGVTQTPKHLITATGQRVTLRCSPRSGDLSVYWYQQSLDQGLQFLIQYYNGEERAKGNILERFSAQQFPDLHSELNLSSLELGDSALYFCASQRLDSSYNEQFFGPGTRLTVL.

The rearrangement uses TRBV18 and TRBJ2-1; a weak D match, TRBD1 (5 bases). CDR3 length equals 12 residues. V lost 3 bases to trimming and J lost 8 bases, with 8 bases between them. Germline lookup yields CDR1 KGHSH and CDR2 LQKENI. CDR3 DNA: TGTGCCAGCTCACCCATAGGGGATGAGCAGTTCTTC. Its protein product is CASSPIGDEQFF.

The sample holds a few counts of this clone. V and J are TRBV5-6 and TRBJ2-3, with 9 bases identical to TRBD2. Looked up from germline, CDR1 is SGHDT and CDR2 is YYEEEE. This CDR3 is 15 amino acids long. The junction had 5 bases not matched to a gene; V was cut back by 0 bases and J by 6 bases. The CDR3 protein is CASSLGGGAPDTQYF. CDR3 DNA sequence: TGTGCCAGCAGCTTGGGCGGGGGGGCCCCCGATACGCAGTATTTT.

This clone has only one observation. The chain recombines TRBV3-1 (or the pseudogene TRBV3-2) with TRBJ2-5, with D perhaps TRBD1 (5 bases). Trimming took 9 bases from V and 2 from J, leaving 13 bases between them. Germline V gives CDR1 LGHDT, CDR2 YNNKEL (reference sequence). This CDR3 comprises 13 residues. The CDR3 here is CASRLRGQETQYF. In nucleotides, the CDR3 is TGTGCCAGTCGCTTAAGGGGTCAAGAGACCCAGTACTTC.

The V gene is TRBV6-5, the J gene TRBJ1-4; D gene ambiguous. The CDR3 loop spans 16 amino acids. V shed 2 bases and J shed 0 bases, with 10 bases lying between them. CDR1 MNHEY and CDR2 SVGAGI come from the germline V gene. DNA of the CDR3: TGTGCCAGCAGTTACGACTGGCTGGCAACTAATGAAAAACTGTTTTTT. This encodes CASSYDWLATNEKLFF.

This chain joins TRBV2 and TRBJ2-7; tentative D call: TRBD1 (6 bases). This CDR3 has 12 amino acids. V was trimmed by 6 bases and J by 7 bases, leaving 13 bases between them. The germline V gene has CDR1 SNHLY and CDR2 FYNNEI. Here the CDR3 reads CASRIGGGEQYV. CDR3 DNA: TGTGCCAGCAGGATAGGGGGTGGGGAGCAGTACGTC.

This clone was counted many times. The chain carries TRBV12-5 and TRBJ1-1; 9 bases align to TRBD1. This CDR3 has 11 residues. The V gene end was trimmed by 9 bases and the J gene end by 6 bases; junction bases not matched to a gene: 2. Per germline, CDR1 LGHNT and CDR2 FRNRAP. CDR3 bases: TGTGCTAGCGGGACAGGGTCTGAAGCTTTCTTT. This sequence encodes CASGTGSEAFF.

This clone was detected a few times. The genes are TRBV19 and TRBJ1-5, with D uncertain. The germline CDR1 and CDR2 sequences are LNHDA and SQIVND (reference sequence). Trimming took 8 bases from V and 7 from J, leaving 15 bases between them. The CDR3 length is 13 residues. CDR3 region: CASSPGVRQPQHF. CDR3 DNA: TGTGCCAGTTCTCCCGGGGTTCGGCAGCCCCAGCATTTT.

This clone was recorded once. V is TRBV18 and J is TRBJ2-1; D gene uncertain. The germline CDR1 and CDR2 sequences are KGHSH and LQKENI. This CDR3 spans 11 amino acids. The ends were cut back, 6 bases at V and 6 bases at J, with 6 bases in the middle. The CDR3 loop is CASSLANEQFF. CDR3 DNA sequence: TGTGCCAGCTCGCTGGCCAATGAGCAGTTCTTC.

The chain joins TRBV28 to TRBJ1-1; 7 positions match TRBD1. With V trimmed by 5 bases and J by 0 bases, 9 bases remained unmatched. The CDR3 is made up of 16 amino acids. Germline CDR1 and CDR2: MDHEN and SYDVKM. CDR3 sequence reads: CASSTYWTGLNTEAFF. The CDR3 region has the DNA TGTGCCAGCAGTACCTACTGGACAGGATTGAACACTGAAGCTTTCTTT.

The rearrangement links TRBV11-2 to TRBJ2-7; 7 nucleotides agree with TRBD1. CDR1 is SGHAT, CDR2 FQNNGV, per germline. V lost 5 bases, J lost 3 bases, and 13 bases stayed unmatched. This CDR3 has 16 amino acids. CDR3: CASSQMGQSPGYEQYV. The CDR3 nucleotides read TGTGCCAGCAGCCAAATGGGACAGTCGCCTGGCTACGAGCAGTACGTC.

The V call is TRBV6-4, the J call TRBJ1-1; D uncertain. The V end lost 5 bases, the J end lost 1 base, and 8 bases lay between the germline ends. Germline lookup yields CDR1 MRHNA and CDR2 SNTAGT. CDR3 length: 13 residues. CDR3 sequence: CASSIGPNTEAFF. DNA for the CDR3: TGTGCCAGCAGTATTGGCCCGAACACTGAAGCTTTCTTT.

This clone appeared a single time. The V call is TRBV5-1, the J call TRBJ1-2, with D possibly being TRBD1 (6 bases). The CDR3 is 14 amino acids. Germline loops: CDR1 SGHRS, CDR2 YFSETQ. Trimming left V 3 bases short and J 2 bases short, with 11 bases between. The CDR3 protein is CASSSTGSNYGYTF. In DNA, the CDR3 is TGCGCCAGCAGCTCCACAGGGTCAAACTATGGCTACACCTTC.

This clone was seen many times. The chain is built from TRBV5-1 and TRBJ1-6; TRBD1 is a possible D gene (6 bases). Germline V lookup: CDR1 SGHRS, CDR2 YFSETQ. This CDR3 has 16 residues. V lost 6 bases and J 7 bases, leaving 20 bases between the germline ends. The CDR3 loop reads CASKSGDLNANSPLHF. CDR3 bases: TGCGCCAGCAAGTCAGGGGACCTAAACGCAAATTCACCCCTCCACTTT.

This clone has just one count. The gene calls are TRBV14 and TRBJ1-1; 7 positions match TRBD1. CDR1 and CDR2 from the germline V gene are SGHDN and FVKESK. The CDR3 is made up of 13 amino acids. V lost 4 bases to trimming and J lost 4 bases; unmatched junction nucleotides: 3. The CDR3 DNA is TGTGCCAGCAGCCTAGGGGGCCGCACTGAAGCTTTCTTT. Its protein is CASSLGGRTEAFF.

This chain links TRBV3-1 (or the pseudogene TRBV3-2) with TRBJ2-2; TRBD1 matches 8 bases. In germline, CDR1 is LGHDT, CDR2 YNNKEL (reference sequence). The CDR3 contains 17 residues. Unmatched junction bases numbered 5, after V lost 2 bases and J lost 0 bases. The CDR3 spells CASSQPGQGSNTGELFF. CDR3 nucleotide sequence: TGTGCCAGCAGCCAACCCGGACAGGGATCGAACACCGGGGAGCTGTTTTTT.

The CDR3 coding sequence is TGTGCCACCAGTGACTCGGGACCCAGGGGGGTGAACACTGAAGCTTTCTTT. This sequence encodes CATSDSGPRGVNTEAFF. V is TRBV24-1 and J is TRBJ1-1; 7 bases agree with TRBD1. The germline V gene encodes CDR1 KGHDR and CDR2 SFDVKD. Germline trimming cut 4 bases from V and 0 bases from J; bases unmatched to any gene: 10. There are 17 residues in the CDR3.

A single count supports this clone. V usage is TRBV27 and J usage is TRBJ1-6, with a tentative D call TRBD1 (5 bases). The CDR3 totals 15 residues. V was cut by 6 bases and J by 4 bases, with 13 bases left in between. Germline V lookup: CDR1 MNHEY, CDR2 SMNVEV (reference sequence). The CDR3 spells CASRETASYNSPLHF. In DNA form, the CDR3 reads TGTGCCAGCAGGGAGACAGCCTCTTATAATTCACCCCTCCACTTT.

The CDR3 spells CASSLDTDTQYF. In nucleotides, the CDR3 is TGTGCCAGCAGCCTAGATACAGATACGCAGTATTTT. The chain recombines TRBV5-6 with TRBJ2-3; D is unclear. The V gene's germline CDR1 is SGHDT and CDR2 YYEEEE. The CDR3 contains 12 residues. Trimming left V 4 bases short and J 3 bases short, with 6 bases between.

The rearrangement uses TRBV7-9 and TRBJ1-4; the D gene is possibly TRBD1 (6 bases). V gave up 6 bases and J gave up 0 bases, with 17 bases separating them. This CDR3 contains 17 residues. Germline CDR1 and CDR2: SEHNR and FQNEAQ (reference sequence). In nucleotides, the CDR3 is TGTGCCAGCAGTCCCCGGCAGGGGATTGCAACTAATGAAAAACTGTTTTTT. It yields the protein CASSPRQGIATNEKLFF.

The V and J genes are TRBV9 and TRBJ1-1; D unclear. Trimming removed 0 bases at V and 8 bases at J, with 11 bases between. There are 13 residues in the CDR3. Germline V lookup: CDR1 SGDLS, CDR2 YYNGEE. Here the CDR3 reads CASSVGPAREAFF. The DNA of the CDR3 is TGTGCCAGCAGCGTAGGACCGGCGCGGGAAGCTTTCTTT.

The chain carries TRBV4-1 and TRBJ2-3, with D uncertain. CDR3 length: 15 amino acids. CDR1 and CDR2 (germline): MGHRA, YSYEKL. The germline V and J ends were trimmed by 5 bases and 2 bases, with 14 bases remaining between them. The CDR3: CASSSLTRYTDTQYF. As DNA, the CDR3 is TGCGCCAGCAGCTCCCTGACACGATACACAGATACGCAGTATTTT.